This TCR beta chain originates from a study of response to subunit inactivated influenza vaccine. Findings of the study overall: It was the authors' suggestion that each seasonal influenza vaccination recruits few new T cells.

TCRdb redid the calling of the RT-PCR reads with MiXCR, one entry per CDR3 protein. In the table there are about 780,000 distinct CDR3 sequences, 15% to 20% of which are singletons. This clonotype was counted only a few times. Its antigen is undetermined. Germline V gene data show CDR1 as SGHAT and CDR2 as FQNNGV. The ends lost 4 bases at V and 0 bases at J; junction bases unmatched: 13. This CDR3 spans 18 amino acids. The receptor was derived from a man aged 50-59 years who received an inactivated influenza vaccine. The rearrangement joins TRBV11-2 to TRBJ2-7, with TRBD1 matching over 9 bases. The sample here was PBMCs from blood, taken less than 6 days after vaccination. CDR3 protein: CASSSHFTGTGYSYEQYF. The CDR3 DNA follows: TGTGCCAGCAGCTCGCACTTTACCGGGACAGGGTACTCCTACGAGCAGTACTTC.